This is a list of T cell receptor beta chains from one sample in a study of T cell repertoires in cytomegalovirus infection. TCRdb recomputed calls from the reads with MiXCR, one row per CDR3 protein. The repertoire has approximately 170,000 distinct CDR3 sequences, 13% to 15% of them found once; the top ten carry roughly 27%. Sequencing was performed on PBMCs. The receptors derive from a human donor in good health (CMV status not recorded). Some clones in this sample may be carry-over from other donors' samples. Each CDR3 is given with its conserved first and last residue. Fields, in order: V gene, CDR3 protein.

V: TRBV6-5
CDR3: CASSRGGTGELFF

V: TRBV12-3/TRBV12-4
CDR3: CASSFFLGTNTGELFF

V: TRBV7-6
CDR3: CASSLDQGLKPEAFF

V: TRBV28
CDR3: CASTLEHTEAFF

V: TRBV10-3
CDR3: CAISVGTREQYF

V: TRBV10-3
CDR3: CAISESGLRSYNEQFF

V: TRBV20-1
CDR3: CSAREDRTETQYF

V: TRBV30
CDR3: CAWSVLPGNKGNIQYF

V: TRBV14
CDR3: CASSQLSLLNEQFF

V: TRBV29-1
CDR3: CSAYRDVDSGANVLTF

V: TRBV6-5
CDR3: CASGSGTDHYGYTF

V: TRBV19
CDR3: CASYGRGLSVTEAFF

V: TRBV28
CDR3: CASSPRRTVSHQPQHF

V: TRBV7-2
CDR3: CASSTGTGGTDTQYF

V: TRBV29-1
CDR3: CSVVPGLAGDEQYF

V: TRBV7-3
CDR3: CASSLTPGFMNTEAFF

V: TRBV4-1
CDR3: CASSTAGTKQTEAFF

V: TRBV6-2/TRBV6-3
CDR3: CASVQGGVAEAFF

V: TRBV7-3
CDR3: CASSSGAYTEAFF

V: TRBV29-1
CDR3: CSVRTGQETQYF

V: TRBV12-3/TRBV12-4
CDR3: CASSRQYEAFF

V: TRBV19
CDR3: CASRADYGYTF

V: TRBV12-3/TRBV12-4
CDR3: CASSLEGRGGYTF

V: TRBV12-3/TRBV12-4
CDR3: CASRPGLSGYGYTF

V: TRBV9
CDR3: CASRGSDGSGANVLTF

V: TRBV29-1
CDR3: CSVAWDASFYTF

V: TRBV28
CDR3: CASSLGTSGRDTQYF

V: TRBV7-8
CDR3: CASSFSGGASGELFF

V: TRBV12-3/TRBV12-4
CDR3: CASSLWREADEQFF

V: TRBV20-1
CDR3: CSARDGGASGTPYEQYF

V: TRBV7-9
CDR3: CASSPGISYNEQFF

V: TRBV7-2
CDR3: CASSEVGGSGNTIYF

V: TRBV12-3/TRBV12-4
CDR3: CASRFSAQPQHF

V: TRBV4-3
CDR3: CASSQDLRAIGYGYTF

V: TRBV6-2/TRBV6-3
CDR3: CASSYSQASNQPQHF

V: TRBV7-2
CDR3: CASSFTGDPHFSLYTF

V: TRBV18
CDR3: CASSPDSTNQPQHF

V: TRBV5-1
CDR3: CASSSPPSFGGPEAFF

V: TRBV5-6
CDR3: CASSRDFSSYNEQFF

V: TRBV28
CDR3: CASRSGGRSGRSNTGELFF

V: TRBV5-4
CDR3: CASSHRGRNDEQYF

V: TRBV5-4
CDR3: CASRPSSGANVLTF

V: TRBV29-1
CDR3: CSVEELQETQYF

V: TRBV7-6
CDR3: CASSPHQPPDTQYF

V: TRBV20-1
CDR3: CSARARRDSNYGYTF

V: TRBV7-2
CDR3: CASSLGNRETQYF

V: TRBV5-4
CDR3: CASSYLAGVADTQYF